Sequencing of this TCR beta chain was carried out in a study of regulatory T cells. Study-wide points: Hydrophobic residues at CDR3 positions 6 and 7 were enriched in conventional CD4+ T cells of CD3G-deficient patients.

The primer mix had 52 TRBV and 13 TRBJ primers. Assay: immunoSEQ multiplex PCR; the TCRdb copy retains only in-frame clones and omits some. The sample contains almost 30,000 clones, about nine tenths of which appear only once. CDR1 is MNHNS and CDR2 is SASEGT in the germline V gene. CDR3 size: 15 residues. V trimming: 6 bases; J trimming: 4 bases; junction bases outside the gene matches: 10. Sorting split CD4+ cells into CD25-high CD127-low Tregs and CD25-low CD127-high conventional T cells. This clone has just a few counts. Its antigen is unknown. Sequencing was carried out using conventional CD4+ T cells sorted from blood. This receptor was obtained from a person aged 18-35 years with CD3G deficiency. The chain uses TRBV6-1 and TRBJ1-2; 8 nucleotides match TRBD1. The CDR3 loop reads CASRTGDGGFYGYTF. The CDR3 DNA sequence: TGTGCCAGCAGGACAGGGGACGGGGGGTTCTATGGCTACACCTTC.